Below, 3 T cell receptor beta chains from the same sample are listed, as sequenced in a study of early T cells in non-severe SARS-CoV-2 infection. TCRdb re-called the 5' RACE reads with MiXCR, one entry per CDR3 protein. The data show around 59,000 distinct CDR3 sequences, around an eighth seen once. Sequenced sample: whole blood. These receptors originate from an adult who was a healthcare worker with PCR-confirmed SARS-CoV-2 infection or an uninfected control (not recorded which).

This clonotype came up a few times. The chain combines TRBV18 with TRBJ2-7; 7 nucleotides align to TRBD2. From germline, CDR1 is KGHSH and CDR2 LQKENI. V lost 8 bases and J lost 2; bases outside the gene matches: 6. The CDR3 runs 13 residues. CDR3: CASAAGATYEQYF. DNA of the CDR3: TGTGCCAGCGCCGCGGGAGCCACCTACGAGCAGTACTTC.

The CDR3 coding sequence is TGTGCCAGCAGTTCACCGACAGGGGGTGCCACTGAAGCTTTCTTT. Amino acid sequence: CASSSPTGGATEAFF. The gene calls are TRBV28 and TRBJ1-1; 9 nucleotides line up with TRBD1. V lost 4 bases and J lost 4; bases outside the gene matches: 7. This CDR3 is built from 15 residues. In germline, CDR1 is MDHEN, CDR2 SYDVKM.

The V gene is TRBV7-3, the J gene TRBJ2-3; D is undetermined. This CDR3 is built from 14 residues. The germline V and J ends were trimmed by 3 bases and 2 bases, with 9 bases remaining between them. In germline, CDR1 is SGHTA, CDR2 FQGTGA. The DNA for the CDR3 is TGTGCCAGCAGCTTGAATACTTACACAGATACGCAGTATTTT. Protein sequence: CASSLNTYTDTQYF. Based on the CDR3 plus reference TRBV7-3 and TRBJ2-3, the full variable domain is GAGVSQTPSNKVTEKGKYVELRCDPISGHTALYWYRQSLGQGPEFLIYFQGTGAADDSGLPNDRFFAVRPEGSVSTLKIQRTERGDSAVYLCASSLNTYTDTQYFGPGTRLTVL.